This T cell receptor (beta chain) derives from a study of cytomegalovirus exposure and HLA in healthy donors. Study conclusions and caveats: Usually a TCR sequence was rare, but some public TCRs were found in many donors.

Per the germline V gene, CDR1 is SNHLY and CDR2 is FYNNEI. J was trimmed by 4 bases and V by 6 bases; bases with no gene match: 16. This CDR3 region has 18 residues. Turning to this clone: Its antigen remains unidentified.

Vbeta (60) and Jbeta (13) primers were used in the PCR. Only in-frame clones appear in the TCRdb table, and some are missing; sequencing was by immunoSEQ multiplex PCR. The sample holds about 160,000 clones; roughly four fifths are singletons and the top ten take around 10%. V gene TRBV2 combines with J gene TRBJ2-1, with 9 bases that match TRBD2. This TCR was sampled from a man aged 50 to 59 in good health and CMV-seropositive. The sequencing input was PBMCs. CDR3 residues: CASSPKVPSGTKYNEQFF. For the CDR3, the DNA is TGTGCCAGCAGCCCCAAGGTCCCTAGCGGGACGAAATACAATGAGCAGTTCTTC.